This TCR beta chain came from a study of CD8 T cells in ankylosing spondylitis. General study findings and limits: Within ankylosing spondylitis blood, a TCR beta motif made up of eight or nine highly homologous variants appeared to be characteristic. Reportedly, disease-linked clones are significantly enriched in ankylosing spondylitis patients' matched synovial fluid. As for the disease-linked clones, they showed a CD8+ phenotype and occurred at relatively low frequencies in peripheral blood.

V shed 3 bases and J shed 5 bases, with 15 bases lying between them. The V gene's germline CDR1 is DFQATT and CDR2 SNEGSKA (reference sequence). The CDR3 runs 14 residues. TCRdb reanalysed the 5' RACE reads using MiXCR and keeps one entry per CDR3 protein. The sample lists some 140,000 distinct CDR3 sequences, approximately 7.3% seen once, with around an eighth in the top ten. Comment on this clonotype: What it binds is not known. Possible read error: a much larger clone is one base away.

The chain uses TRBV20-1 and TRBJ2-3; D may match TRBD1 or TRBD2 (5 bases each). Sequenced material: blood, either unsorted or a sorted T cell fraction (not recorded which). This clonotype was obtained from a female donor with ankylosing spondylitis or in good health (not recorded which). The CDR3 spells CSASPGTLVDTQYF. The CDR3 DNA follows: TGCAGTGCTAGCCCTGGGACCCTGGTAGATACGCAGTATTTT.